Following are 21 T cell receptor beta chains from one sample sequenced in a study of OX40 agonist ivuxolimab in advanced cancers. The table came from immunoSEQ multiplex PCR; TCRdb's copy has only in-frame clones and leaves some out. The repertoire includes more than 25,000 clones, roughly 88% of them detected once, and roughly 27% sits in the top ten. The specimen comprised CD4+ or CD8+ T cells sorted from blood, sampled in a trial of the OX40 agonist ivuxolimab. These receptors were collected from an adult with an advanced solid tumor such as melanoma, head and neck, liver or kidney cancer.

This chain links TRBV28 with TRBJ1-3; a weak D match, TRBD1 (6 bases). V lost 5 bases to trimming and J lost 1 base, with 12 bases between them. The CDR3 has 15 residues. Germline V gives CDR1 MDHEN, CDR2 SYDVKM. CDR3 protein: CASSHPGVSGNTIYF. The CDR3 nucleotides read TGTGCCAGCAGTCACCCAGGGGTGTCTGGAAACACCATATATTTT.

The CDR3: CASSYGSAGVRNEQFF. The CDR3 DNA follows: TGTGCCAGCAGTTACGGGTCAGCGGGAGTCCGCAATGAGCAGTTCTTC. This chain connects TRBV6-5 to TRBJ2-1, with 8 bases identical to TRBD2. The CDR3 is 16 residues long. The V segment lost 2 bases and the J segment 6 bases; nucleotides outside the gene matches: 9. CDR1 MNHEY and CDR2 SVGAGI come from the germline V gene.

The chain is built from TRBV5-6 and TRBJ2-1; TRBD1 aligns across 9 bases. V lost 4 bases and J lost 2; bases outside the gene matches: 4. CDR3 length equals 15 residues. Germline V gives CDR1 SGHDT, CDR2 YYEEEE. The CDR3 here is CASSADRGTYNEQFF. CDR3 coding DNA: TGTGCCAGCAGCGCCGACAGGGGGACCTACAATGAGCAGTTCTTC.

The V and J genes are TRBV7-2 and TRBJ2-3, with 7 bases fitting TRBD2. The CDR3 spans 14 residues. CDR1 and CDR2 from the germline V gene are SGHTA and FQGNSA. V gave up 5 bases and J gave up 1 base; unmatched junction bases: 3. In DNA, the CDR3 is TGTGCCAGCAGCCTAACTAGCGGCACAGATACGCAGTATTTT. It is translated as CASSLTSGTDTQYF.

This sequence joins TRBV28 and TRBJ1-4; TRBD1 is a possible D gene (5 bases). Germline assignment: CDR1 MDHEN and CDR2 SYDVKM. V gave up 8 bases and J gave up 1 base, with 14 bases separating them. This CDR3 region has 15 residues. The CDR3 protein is CASLGVKGTNEKLFF. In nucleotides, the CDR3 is TGTGCCAGCTTAGGGGTTAAGGGAACTAATGAAAAACTGTTTTTT. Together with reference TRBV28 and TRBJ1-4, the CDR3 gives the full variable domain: DVKVTQSSRYLVKRTGEKVFLECVQDMDHENMFWYRQDPGLGLRLIYFSYDVKMKEKGDIPEGYSVSREKKERFSLILESASTNQTSMYLCASLGVKGTNEKLFFGSGTQLSVL.

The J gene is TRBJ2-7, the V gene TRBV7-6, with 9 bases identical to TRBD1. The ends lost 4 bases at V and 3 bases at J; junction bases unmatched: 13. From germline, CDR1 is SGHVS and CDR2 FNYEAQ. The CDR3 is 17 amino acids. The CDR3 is CASSSYPEQGAYYEQYF. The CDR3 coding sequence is TGTGCCAGCAGCTCGTATCCCGAACAGGGGGCCTACTACGAGCAGTACTTC. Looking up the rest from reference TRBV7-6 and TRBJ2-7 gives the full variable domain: GAGVSQSPRYKVTKRGQDVALRCDPISGHVSLYWYRQALGQGPEFLTYFNYEAQQDKSGLPNDRFSAERPEGSISTLTIQRTEQRDSAMYRCASSSYPEQGAYYEQYFGPGTRLTVT.

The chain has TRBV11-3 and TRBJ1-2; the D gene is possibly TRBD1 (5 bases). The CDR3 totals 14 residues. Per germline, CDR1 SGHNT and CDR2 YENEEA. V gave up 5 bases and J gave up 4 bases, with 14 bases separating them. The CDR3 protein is CASSIGGGSYGYTF. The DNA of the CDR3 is TGTGCCAGCAGCATCGGGGGGGGGAGCTATGGCTACACCTTC.

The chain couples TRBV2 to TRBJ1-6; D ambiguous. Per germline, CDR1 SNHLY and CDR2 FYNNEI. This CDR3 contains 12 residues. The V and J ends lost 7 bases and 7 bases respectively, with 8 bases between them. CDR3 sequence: CASIGPNSPLHF. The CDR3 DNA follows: TGTGCCAGCATCGGACCGAATTCACCCCTCCACTTT.

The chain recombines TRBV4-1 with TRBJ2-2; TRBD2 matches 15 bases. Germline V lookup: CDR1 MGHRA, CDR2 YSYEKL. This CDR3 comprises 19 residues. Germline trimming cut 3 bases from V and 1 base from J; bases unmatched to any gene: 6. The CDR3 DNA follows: TGCGCCAGCAGCCAGCTTGGGACTAGCGGGAGGATGAACACCGGGGAGCTGTTTTTT. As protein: CASSQLGTSGRMNTGELFF.

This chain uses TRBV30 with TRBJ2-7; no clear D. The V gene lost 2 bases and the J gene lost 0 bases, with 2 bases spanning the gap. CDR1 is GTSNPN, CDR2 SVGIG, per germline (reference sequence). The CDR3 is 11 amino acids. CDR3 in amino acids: CAWSNSYEQYF. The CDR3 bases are TGTGCCTGGAGTAACTCCTACGAGCAGTACTTC.

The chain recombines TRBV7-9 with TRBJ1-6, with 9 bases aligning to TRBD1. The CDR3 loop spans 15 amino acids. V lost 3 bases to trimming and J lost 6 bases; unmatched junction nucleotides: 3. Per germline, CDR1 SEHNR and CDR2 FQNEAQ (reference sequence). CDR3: CASSFGTGFNSPLHF. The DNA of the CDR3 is TGTGCCAGCAGCTTCGGGACAGGGTTTAATTCACCCCTCCACTTT.

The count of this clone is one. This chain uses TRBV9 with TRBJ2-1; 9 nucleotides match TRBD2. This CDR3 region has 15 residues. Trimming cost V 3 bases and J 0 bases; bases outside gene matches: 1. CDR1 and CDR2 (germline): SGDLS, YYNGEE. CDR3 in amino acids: CASSASGNSYNEQFF. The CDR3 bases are TGTGCCAGCAGCGCTAGCGGGAACTCCTACAATGAGCAGTTCTTC. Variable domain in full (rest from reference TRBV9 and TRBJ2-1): DSGVTQTPKHLITATGQRVTLRCSPRSGDLSVYWYQQSLDQGLQFLIQYYNGEERAKGNILERFSAQQFPDLHSELNLSSLELGDSALYFCASSASGNSYNEQFFGPGTRLTVL.

CDR3 protein: CASSKESDVGDTQYF. In DNA form, the CDR3 reads TGTGCCAGCAGTAAGGAGTCGGACGTAGGAGATACGCAGTATTTT. The rearrangement links TRBV6-5 to TRBJ2-3; the D is unclear. The CDR3 has 15 residues. Germline V gives CDR1 MNHEY, CDR2 SVGAGI. Trimming took 5 bases from V and 5 from J, leaving 17 bases between them.

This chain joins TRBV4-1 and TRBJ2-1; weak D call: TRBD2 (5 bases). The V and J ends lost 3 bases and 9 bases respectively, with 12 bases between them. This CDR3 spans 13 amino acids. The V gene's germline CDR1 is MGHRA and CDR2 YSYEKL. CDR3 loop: CASSHPDAGEQFF. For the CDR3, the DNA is TGCGCCAGCAGCCACCCGGACGCGGGTGAGCAGTTCTTC.

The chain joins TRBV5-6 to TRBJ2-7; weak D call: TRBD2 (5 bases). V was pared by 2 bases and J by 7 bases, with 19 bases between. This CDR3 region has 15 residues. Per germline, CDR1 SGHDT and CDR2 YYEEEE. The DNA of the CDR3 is TGTGCCAGCAGCTTCGGGGTATCCTCTACGGGAGAGCAGTACTTC. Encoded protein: CASSFGVSSTGEQYF.

CDR3 protein: CASSPPLYNEQFF. CDR3 coding DNA: TGTGCCAGCAGCCCCCCCCTTTACAATGAGCAGTTCTTC. The chain has TRBV11-2 and TRBJ2-1; no firm D call. The V gene's germline CDR1 is SGHAT and CDR2 FQNNGV. The CDR3 loop spans 13 amino acids. The ends were cut back, 5 bases at V and 4 bases at J, with 9 bases in the middle.

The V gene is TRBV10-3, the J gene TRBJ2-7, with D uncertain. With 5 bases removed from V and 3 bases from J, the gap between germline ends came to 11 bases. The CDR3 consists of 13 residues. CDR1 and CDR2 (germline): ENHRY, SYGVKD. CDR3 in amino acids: CAISPGVVYEQYF. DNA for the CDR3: TGTGCCATCAGTCCTGGGGTAGTCTACGAGCAGTACTTC.

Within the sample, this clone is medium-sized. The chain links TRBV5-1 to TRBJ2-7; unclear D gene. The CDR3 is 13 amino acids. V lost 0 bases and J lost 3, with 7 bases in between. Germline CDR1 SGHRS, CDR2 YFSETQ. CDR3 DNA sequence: TGCGCCAGCAGCTTGGAACGGTACTACGAGCAGTACTTC. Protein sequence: CASSLERYYEQYF. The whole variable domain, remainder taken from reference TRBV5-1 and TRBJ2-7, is KAGVTQTPRYLIKTRGQQVTLSCSPISGHRSVSWYQQTPGQGLQFLFEYFSETQRNKGNFPGRFSGRQFSNSRSEMNVSTLELGDSALYLCASSLERYYEQYFGPGTRLTVT.

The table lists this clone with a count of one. The CDR3 protein is CASSRSGTPYNEQFF. For the CDR3, the DNA is TGTGCCAGCAGCCGTTCTGGGACGCCTTACAATGAGCAGTTCTTC. The chain recombines TRBV5-4 with TRBJ2-1; either TRBD1 or TRBD2 may fit D (5 bases each). The germline CDR1 and CDR2 sequences are SGHNT and YYREEE (reference sequence). CDR3 length: 15 amino acids. Trimming left V 4 bases short and J 4 bases short, with 15 bases between. The entire variable domain, with the rest obtained from reference TRBV5-4 and TRBJ2-1, is as follows: ETGVTQSPTHLIKTRGQQVTLRCSSQSGHNTVSWYQQALGQGPQFIFQYYREEENGRGNFPPRFSGLQFPNYSSELNVNALELDDSALYLCASSRSGTPYNEQFFGPGTRLTVL.

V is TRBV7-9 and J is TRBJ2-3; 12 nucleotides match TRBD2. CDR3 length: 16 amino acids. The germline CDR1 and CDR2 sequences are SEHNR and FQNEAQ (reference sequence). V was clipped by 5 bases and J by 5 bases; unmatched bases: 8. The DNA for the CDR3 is TGTGCCAGCAGCCTACCATCGACTAGCGGGAGAGATACGCAGTATTTT. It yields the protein CASSLPSTSGRDTQYF.

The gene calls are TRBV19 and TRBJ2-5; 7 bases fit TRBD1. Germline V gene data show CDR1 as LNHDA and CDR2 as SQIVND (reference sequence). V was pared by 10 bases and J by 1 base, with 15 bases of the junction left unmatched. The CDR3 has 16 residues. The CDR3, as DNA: TGTGCCACCCCTCCGTGTGGGGACAGCGCCCAAGAGACCCAGTACTTC. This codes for CATPPCGDSAQETQYF.